This T cell receptor beta chain originates from a study of T cell responses to AZD1222 COVID-19 vaccine. Notes on the study in general: Donors in the cohort were predominantly white British and more often female, and clonal diversity was possibly underestimated. Baseline seropositivity characterized only 5 or 6 AZD1222 recipients.

The table lists this clone with a count of one. Its target is not known. Clones were sequenced by immunoSEQ multiplex PCR, and TCRdb holds only the in-frame ones, with some missing. This sample carries 90,000 to 110,000 clones, around nine tenths of them seen once, and the ten largest clones take approximately 17%. The sample was peripheral blood, taken on day 0 of AZD1222 vaccination. The TCR was taken from an adult in good health.

The CDR3 loop is CASSSTSGDLGAQYF. The CDR3 nucleotides read TGTGCCAGCAGCTCGACTAGCGGGGACCTCGGGGCCCAGTACTTC. The chain couples TRBV11-2 to TRBJ2-5; 11 bases map to TRBD2. Germline V gene data show CDR1 as SGHAT and CDR2 as FQNNGV. This CDR3 has 15 amino acids. Trimming removed 4 bases from V and 9 bases from J; junction bases left unmatched: 10. The full variable domain, in which reference TRBV11-2 and TRBJ2-5 provide the parts outside the CDR3, is EAGVAQSPRYKIIEKRQSVAFWCNPISGHATLYWYQQILGQGPKLLIQFQNNGVVDDSQLPKDRFSAERLKGVDSTLKIQPAKLEDSAVYLCASSSTSGDLGAQYFGPGTRLLVL.